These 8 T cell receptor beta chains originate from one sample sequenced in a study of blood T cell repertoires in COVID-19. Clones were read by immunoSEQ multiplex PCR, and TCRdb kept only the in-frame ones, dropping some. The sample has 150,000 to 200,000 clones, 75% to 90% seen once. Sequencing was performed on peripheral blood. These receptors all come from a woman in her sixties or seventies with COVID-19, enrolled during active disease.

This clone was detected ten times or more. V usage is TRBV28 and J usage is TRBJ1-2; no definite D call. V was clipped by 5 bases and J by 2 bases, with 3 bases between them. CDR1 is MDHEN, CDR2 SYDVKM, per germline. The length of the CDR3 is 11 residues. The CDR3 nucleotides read TGTGCCAGCAGTCCGAACTATGGCTACACCTTC. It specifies CASSPNYGYTF.

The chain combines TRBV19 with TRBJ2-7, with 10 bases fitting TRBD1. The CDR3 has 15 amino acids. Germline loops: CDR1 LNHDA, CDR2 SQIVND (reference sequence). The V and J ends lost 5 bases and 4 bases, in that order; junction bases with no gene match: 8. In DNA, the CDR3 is TGTGCCAGTAGTTTTCTCCGGGACAGGGGTTACGAGCAGTACTTC. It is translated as CASSFLRDRGYEQYF.

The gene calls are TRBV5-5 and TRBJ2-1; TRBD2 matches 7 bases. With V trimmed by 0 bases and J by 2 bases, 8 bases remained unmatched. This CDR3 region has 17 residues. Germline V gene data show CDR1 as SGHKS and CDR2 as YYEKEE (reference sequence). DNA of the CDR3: TGTGCCAGCAGCTTGGTCCTTCTGGGAGGGACCTACAATGAGCAGTTCTTC. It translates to CASSLVLLGGTYNEQFF.

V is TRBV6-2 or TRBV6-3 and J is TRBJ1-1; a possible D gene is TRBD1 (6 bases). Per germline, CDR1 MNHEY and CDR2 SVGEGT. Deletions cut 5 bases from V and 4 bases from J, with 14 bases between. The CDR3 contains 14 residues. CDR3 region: CASSAQGLITEAFF. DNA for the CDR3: TGTGCCAGCAGTGCACAGGGATTGATCACTGAAGCTTTCTTT.

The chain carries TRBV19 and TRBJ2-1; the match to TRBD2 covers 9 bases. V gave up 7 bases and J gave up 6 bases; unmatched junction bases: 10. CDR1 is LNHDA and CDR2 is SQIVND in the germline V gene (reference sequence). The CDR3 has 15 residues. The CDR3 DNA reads TGTGCCAGTACCCTAAGCGGGAGGTCTACCAATGAGCAGTTCTTC. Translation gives CASTLSGRSTNEQFF.

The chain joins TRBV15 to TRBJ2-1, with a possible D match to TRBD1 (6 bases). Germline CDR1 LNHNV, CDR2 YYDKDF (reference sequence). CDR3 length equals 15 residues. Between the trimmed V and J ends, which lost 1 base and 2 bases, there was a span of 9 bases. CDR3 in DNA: TGTGCCACCAGCAGAGGAAAGGGGGCCTACAATGAGCAGTTCTTC. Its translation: CATSRGKGAYNEQFF.

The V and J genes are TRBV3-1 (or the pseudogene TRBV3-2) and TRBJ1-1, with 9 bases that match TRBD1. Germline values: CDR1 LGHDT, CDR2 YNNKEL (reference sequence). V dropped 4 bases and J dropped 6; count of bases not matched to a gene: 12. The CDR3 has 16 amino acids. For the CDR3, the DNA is TGTGCCAGCAGCCGCCGACTCGGACAGGGGAGCGCTGAAGCTTTCTTT. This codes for CASSRRLGQGSAEAFF.

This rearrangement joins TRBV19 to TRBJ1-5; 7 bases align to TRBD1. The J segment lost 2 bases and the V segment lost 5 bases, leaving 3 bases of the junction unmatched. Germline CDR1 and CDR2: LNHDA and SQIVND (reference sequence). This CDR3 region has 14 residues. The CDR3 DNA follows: TGTGCCAGTAGTCCTACAGGGGGCAATCAGCCCCAGCATTTT. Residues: CASSPTGGNQPQHF.